This T cell receptor beta chain was recovered during a study of blood T cell repertoires in COVID-19. Study-level information: Sources were T cells, B-cell-depleted T cells, or PBMCs; the material itself was cDNA or gDNA.

Germline V CDR1 and CDR2: SEHNR, FQNEAQ (reference sequence). V lost 3 bases to trimming and J lost 9 bases, with 9 bases between them. This CDR3 is built from 13 residues. Measured with immunoSEQ multiplex PCR; TCRdb has only the in-frame clones, and not every one. This sample has a few hundred thousand clones, with around 87% found just once. Sequenced: PBMCs or T cells enriched from blood (not recorded which). The receptor comes from a man aged 18-30 years who had recovered from COVID-19. The chain employs TRBV7-9 and TRBJ1-6, with D unresolved. CDR3 in DNA: TGTGCCAGCAGCTTCGAAGGGAGTTCACCCCTCCACTTT. This codes for CASSFEGSSPLHF.